The source of this T cell receptor (beta chain) is a study of cytomegalovirus exposure and HLA in healthy donors. It was healthy bone marrow donors who served as donors. With V trimmed by 6 bases and J by 5 bases, 9 bases remained unmatched. The CDR3 has 14 residues. Per germline, CDR1 MDHEN and CDR2 SYDVKM. PCR used 60 Vbeta primers and 13 Jbeta primers. Profiling relied on immunoSEQ multiplex PCR, and the TCRdb table lists in-frame clones only, not all of them. The sample carries approximately 79,000 clones, over 75% recorded once. The TCR was taken from a boy aged 10-17 years in good health and CMV-seronegative. The chain uses TRBV28 and TRBJ1-2, with 7 nucleotides matching TRBD1. Sequencing was carried out using PBMCs. The CDR3 sequence is CASSPAGTAYGYTF. The CDR3 DNA is TGTGCCAGCAGCCCCGCGGGGACAGCGTATGGCTACACCTTC.